The 21 T cell receptor beta chains presented below share a single source sample, sequenced in a study of cytomegalovirus exposure and HLA in healthy donors. The PCR made use of 60 Vbeta and 13 Jbeta primers. Assay: immunoSEQ multiplex PCR; the TCRdb copy retains only in-frame clones and omits some. The sample has around 160,000 clones, around 68% seen once; the top ten hold around 3%. Sample: PBMCs. The receptors derive from a woman aged 40 to 55 in good health and CMV-seropositive.

The rearrangement links TRBV6-6 to TRBJ2-7, with TRBD2 identical over 8 bases. Germline lookup yields CDR1 MNHNY and CDR2 SVGAGI (reference sequence). The CDR3 length is 15 residues. Trimming took 5 bases from V and 1 from J; bases not matched to a gene: 7. CDR3 residues: CASSNPAGVSYEQYF. CDR3 DNA: TGTGCCAGCAGTAATCCAGCGGGAGTGTCCTACGAGCAGTACTTC.

The chain joins TRBV6-5 to TRBJ2-7; 13 bases line up with TRBD2. V was pared by 2 bases and J by 6 bases, with 7 bases of the junction left unmatched. Germline CDR1 and CDR2: MNHEY and SVGAGI. The CDR3 totals 16 residues. Written as DNA, the CDR3 is TGTGCCAGCAGTTACGCACGGGGACTAGCGGGGACCGAGCAGTACTTC. It translates to CASSYARGLAGTEQYF.

The chain links TRBV27 to TRBJ1-1; D ambiguous. CDR1 is MNHEY and CDR2 is SMNVEV in the germline V gene (reference sequence). Trimming removed 10 bases at V and 5 bases at J, with 17 bases between. This CDR3 is 13 amino acids long. DNA of the CDR3: TGTGCCATCTCGACCGCGGCGGGGACTGAAGCTTTCTTT. As protein: CAISTAAGTEAFF.

A few counts support this clone. V gene TRBV4-1 combines with J gene TRBJ2-6; 7 bases are shared with TRBD2. This CDR3 spans 16 amino acids. With V trimmed by 4 bases and J by 4 bases, 7 bases remained unmatched. The V gene's germline CDR1 is MGHRA and CDR2 YSYEKL. CDR3 sequence: CASSPGRTPGANVLTF. CDR3 in DNA: TGCGCCAGCAGCCCCGGGAGGACTCCCGGGGCCAACGTCCTGACTTTC.

The rearrangement uses TRBV6-5 and TRBJ2-7; the match to TRBD2 covers 8 bases. Germline V gives CDR1 MNHEY, CDR2 SVGAGI. V was clipped by 4 bases and J by 4 bases; unmatched bases: 6. This CDR3 is 14 amino acids long. The CDR3 loop reads CASSFRAGAYEQYF. CDR3 nucleotides: TGTGCCAGCAGTTTCCGAGCGGGGGCTTACGAGCAGTACTTC.

This clone came up a few times. This chain connects TRBV4-3 to TRBJ2-5; D remains ambiguous. The germline V gene encodes CDR1 LGHNA and CDR2 YSLEER. This CDR3 is built from 12 residues. The V end was cut by 0 bases, the J end by 5 bases, with 4 bases between. The CDR3, as DNA: TGCGCCAGCAGCCAAGATCGGGAGACCCAGTACTTC. Translated, it gives CASSQDRETQYF.

This clone has just one count. V gene TRBV7-9 combines with J gene TRBJ1-4, with 9 bases aligning to TRBD1. CDR3 length: 15 residues. Germline-derived CDR1 and CDR2 are SEHNR and FQNEAQ (reference sequence). J lost 7 bases, V lost 5 bases, and 8 bases had no gene match. DNA for the CDR3: TGTGCCAGCAGCGAGAGGACAGGGGATACTGAAAAACTGTTTTTT. Amino acids: CASSERTGDTEKLFF. The full variable domain, completed using reference TRBV7-9 and TRBJ1-4, is DTGVSQNPRHKITKRGQNVTFRCDPISEHNRLYWYRQTLGQGPEFLTYFQNEAQLEKSRLLSDRFSAERPKGSFSTLEIQRTEQGDSAMYLCASSERTGDTEKLFFGSGTQLSVL.

This clone was counted between two and nine times. The rearrangement links TRBV19 to TRBJ1-5; 8 bases line up with TRBD1. This CDR3 is 14 amino acids long. The junction had 0 bases not matched to a gene; V was cut back by 3 bases and J by 2 bases. Germline CDR1 reads LNHDA; CDR2 reads SQIVND (reference sequence). The CDR3 sequence is CASSMTGGNQPQHF. The DNA of the CDR3 is TGTGCCAGTAGTATGACAGGGGGCAATCAGCCCCAGCATTTT.

To note about this clone: The junction does not match germline at one end; this may be a read error. The chain links TRBV15 to TRBJ1-1; D gene uncertain. In germline, CDR1 is LNHNV, CDR2 YYDKDF (reference sequence). The CDR3 spans 13 residues. CDR3 nucleotide sequence: TGTGCCACCAGCAGAGAGCTTGACACTGAGGCTTTCTTT. It codes for CATSRELDTEAFF.

The chain is built from TRBV7-9 and TRBJ1-2; maybe TRBD1 (5 bases). The CDR3 runs to 15 residues. The V gene's germline CDR1 is SEHNR and CDR2 FQNEAQ (reference sequence). Trimming removed 7 bases at V and 2 bases at J, with 17 bases between. The CDR3 loop reads CASNTKTGVNYGYTF. The CDR3 coding sequence is TGTGCCAGCAACACCAAAACGGGGGTAAACTATGGCTACACCTTC.

V and J are TRBV19 and TRBJ2-7, with 8 bases fitting TRBD2. The CDR3 spans 14 residues. V was clipped by 2 bases and J by 5 bases; unmatched bases: 5. The germline gives CDR1 LNHDA, CDR2 SQIVND (reference sequence). As DNA, the CDR3 is TGTGCCAGTAGTATAACGAGCGGGAGCCACGAGCAGTACTTC. Translated: CASSITSGSHEQYF.

V usage is TRBV5-4 and J usage is TRBJ1-2, with 7 bases fitting TRBD1. V shed 5 bases, J shed 2 bases, and the junction held 9 bases outside the gene matches. The CDR3 sequence is 15 residues long. In germline, CDR1 is SGHNT, CDR2 YYREEE (reference sequence). The CDR3, as DNA: TGTGCCAGCAGTCCTACAGGGGACCTCAACTATGGCTACACCTTC. Its protein product is CASSPTGDLNYGYTF.

The chain joins TRBV7-3 to TRBJ2-4, with 11 bases aligning to TRBD2. Germline CDR1 SGHTA, CDR2 FQGTGA. This CDR3 has 16 residues. The V and J ends lost 4 bases and 7 bases, in that order; junction bases with no gene match: 9. The CDR3 region has the DNA TGTGCCAGCAGCTCTAACCCGGGACTAGCGGCCAACATTCAGTACTTC. Amino acids: CASSSNPGLAANIQYF.

The V gene is TRBV18, the J gene TRBJ2-7, with 9 bases identical to TRBD1. Germline V CDR1 and CDR2: KGHSH, LQKENI. There are 13 residues in the CDR3. With V trimmed by 4 bases and J by 5 bases, 3 bases remained unmatched. The CDR3 coding sequence is TGTGCCAGCTCACGGGACAGGGCGAACGAGCAGTACTTC. This sequence encodes CASSRDRANEQYF.

CDR3 in DNA: TGTGCCAGCAGTCAAGCAGGGGTAGAGACCCAGTACTTC. Encoded protein: CASSQAGVETQYF. The gene calls are TRBV6-5 and TRBJ2-5, with D possibly matching TRBD1 (6 bases). Germline V gene lookup returns CDR1 MNHEY and CDR2 SVGAGI. This CDR3 has 13 residues. V was shortened by 5 bases and J by 4 bases, with 11 bases between the two germline ends.

The sample holds one count of this clone. The chain is built from TRBV9 and TRBJ2-1, with D possibly being TRBD1 (5 bases). V dropped 3 bases and J dropped 4 bases, with 8 bases sitting between them. The CDR3 extends over 13 amino acids. The germline CDR1 and CDR2 sequences are SGDLS and YYNGEE. The CDR3 DNA sequence: TGTGCCAGCAGCGCCGACAGTTACAATGAGCAGTTCTTC. Amino acid sequence: CASSADSYNEQFF.

The J gene is TRBJ1-2, the V gene TRBV18; D unclear. The CDR3 sequence is 14 residues long. Trimming left V 6 bases short and J 2 bases short, with 13 bases between. Germline CDR1 is KGHSH and CDR2 is LQKENI. The CDR3 protein is CASSREDGNYGYTF. In DNA, the CDR3 is TGTGCCAGCTCCCGGGAGGATGGGAACTATGGCTACACCTTC.

This clone has just a few counts. The chain combines TRBV6-1 with TRBJ2-1; 10 bases are shared with TRBD2. V dropped 2 bases and J dropped 8; count of bases not matched to a gene: 9. Germline-derived CDR1 and CDR2 are MNHNS and SASEGT. The CDR3 loop spans 16 amino acids. DNA of the CDR3: TGTGCCAGCAGTGAACGGGAGCGGGAGGGATGGGATGAGCAGTTCTTC. It is translated as CASSEREREGWDEQFF.

The V call is TRBV9, the J call TRBJ2-3; TRBD2 aligns across 10 bases. Germline V lookup: CDR1 SGDLS, CDR2 YYNGEE. The V gene end was trimmed by 0 bases and the J gene end by 2 bases; junction bases not matched to a gene: 3. This CDR3 contains 16 residues. The CDR3, as DNA: TGTGCCAGCAGCGTAGCTAGCGGGAGTAACACAGATACGCAGTATTTT. It encodes CASSVASGSNTDTQYF.

The rearrangement joins TRBV6-6 to TRBJ1-1; D uncertain. Germline values: CDR1 MNHNY, CDR2 SVGAGI (reference sequence). Trimming cost V 4 bases and J 1 base, with 10 bases left between them. The CDR3 runs 14 residues. CDR3 protein: CASSSPESNTEAFF. CDR3 bases: TGTGCCAGCAGTTCGCCGGAGTCGAACACTGAAGCTTTCTTT.

This clone was counted once. One junction end disagrees with the germline gene, perhaps due to a read error. The chain has TRBV4-1 and TRBJ1-6; maybe TRBD1 (6 bases). There are 15 residues in the CDR3. CDR1 MGHRA and CDR2 YSYEKL come from the germline V gene. This chain's CDR3 is CASSQAWTENSPLNF. The CDR3 DNA sequence: TGCGCCAGCAGCCAAGCTTGGACAGAGAATTCACCCCTCAACTTT.